Below, 25 T cell receptor beta chains from the same sample are listed, as sequenced in a study of blood T cell repertoires in COVID-19. Assay used: immunoSEQ multiplex PCR; TCRdb lists only in-frame clones, some missing. The sample contains 240,000 or so clones, 82% of which appear only once. Material for sequencing was peripheral blood. The receptors derive from a woman aged 60-75 years with active or convalescent COVID-19.

This rearrangement joins TRBV7-8 to TRBJ1-5; possible D gene TRBD1, 5 bases. The CDR3 runs 15 residues. CDR1 is SGHVS and CDR2 is FQNEAQ in the germline V gene. V was pared by 0 bases and J by 7 bases, with 13 bases between. In DNA, the CDR3 is TGTGCCAGCAGCTTAGCCCTCAGGGTAGGCCAGCCCCAGCATTTT. This encodes CASSLALRVGQPQHF.

Turning to this clone: Other DNA sequences in the sample encode the same CDR3. The DNA of the CDR3 is TGTGCCAGCAGTTACTCAGGCAGGGGCCATGGCTACACCTTC. Translating gives CASSYSGRGHGYTF. The rearrangement joins TRBV6-2 or TRBV6-3 to TRBJ1-2, with a weak D call TRBD1 (6 bases). The germline CDR1 and CDR2 sequences are MNHEY and SVGEGT. The CDR3 totals 14 residues. Trimming removed 0 bases at V and 6 bases at J, with 11 bases between.

The V gene is TRBV10-1, the J gene TRBJ2-1; 8 bases line up with TRBD2. V dropped 4 bases and J dropped 2; count of bases not matched to a gene: 4. Germline assignment: CDR1 WNHNN and CDR2 SYGVQD (reference sequence). The CDR3 covers 15 residues. The CDR3 bases are TGCGCCAGCAGTGTCCCAGCGGGGGCCTACAATGAGCAGTTCTTC. Translation gives CASSVPAGAYNEQFF.

The chain links TRBV7-9 to TRBJ2-1, with 7 nucleotides matching TRBD2. CDR1 is SEHNR, CDR2 FQNEAQ, per germline (reference sequence). CDR3 length equals 16 residues. Trimming removed 5 bases from V and 0 bases from J; junction bases left unmatched: 7. CDR3 coding DNA: TGTGCCAGCAGCCCCCCTAGCGGAAGCTCCTACAATGAGCAGTTCTTC. Protein product: CASSPPSGSSYNEQFF.

The CDR3, as DNA: TGTGCCAGCTCAACCAGGCAAGACAGATTAAACATTCAGTACTTC. It encodes CASSTRQDRLNIQYF. This chain connects TRBV18 to TRBJ2-4; D is perhaps TRBD1 (5 bases). The CDR3 sequence is 15 residues long. Trimming stripped 5 bases from V and 6 bases from J, with 17 bases between. The germline V gene has CDR1 KGHSH and CDR2 LQKENI.

The V gene is TRBV7-3, the J gene TRBJ2-7, with TRBD1 as a possible D gene (6 bases). This CDR3 is 17 amino acids long. V shed 5 bases and J shed 0 bases, with 20 bases lying between them. Looked up from germline, CDR1 is SGHTA and CDR2 is FQGTGA. The CDR3 reads CASSPRTVQGDSYEQYF. Here the CDR3 DNA reads TGTGCCAGCAGCCCTCGGACGGTACAGGGCGACTCCTACGAGCAGTACTTC.

The chain employs TRBV28 and TRBJ2-7, with D perhaps matching TRBD1 (6 bases). Trimming removed 1 base at V and 3 bases at J, with 16 bases between. Per germline, CDR1 MDHEN and CDR2 SYDVKM. This CDR3 has 16 residues. CDR3 in DNA: TGTGCCAGCAGTTTATCAGGTACAGGGAAACACTACGAGCAGTACTTC. This encodes CASSLSGTGKHYEQYF.

The CDR3 nucleotides are TGTGCCAGCAGGACCAGGGAAGCTAACTATGGCTACACCTTC. Translating gives CASRTREANYGYTF. The chain couples TRBV6-6 to TRBJ1-2, with D maybe TRBD1 (5 bases). The CDR3 is 14 residues long. Trimming removed 6 bases at V and 0 bases at J, with 11 bases between. From germline, CDR1 is MNHNY and CDR2 SVGAGI (reference sequence).

The chain carries TRBV5-6 and TRBJ2-1, with TRBD1 matching 8 bases. The junction had 7 bases not matched to a gene; V was cut back by 2 bases and J by 6 bases. The CDR3 totals 15 residues. Germline CDR1 and CDR2: SGHDT and YYEEEE. CDR3 loop: CASSFRTGSLNEQFF. The CDR3 DNA is TGTGCCAGCAGCTTTAGGACAGGGAGCCTCAATGAGCAGTTCTTC.

The chain uses TRBV5-5 and TRBJ1-5; the D gene is possibly TRBD1 (5 bases). The V gene lost 3 bases and the J gene lost 0 bases, with 13 bases spanning the gap. The germline CDR1 and CDR2 sequences are SGHKS and YYEKEE (reference sequence). The CDR3 is 16 amino acids. This CDR3 reads CASSSDDRYSNQPQHF. In DNA, the CDR3 is TGTGCCAGCAGCTCCGACGACAGATATAGCAATCAGCCCCAGCATTTT. Based on the CDR3 plus reference TRBV5-5 and TRBJ1-5, the full variable domain is DAGVTQSPTHLIKTRGQQVTLRCSPISGHKSVSWYQQVLGQGPQFIFQYYEKEERGRGNFPDRFSARQFPNYSSELNVNALLLGDSALYLCASSSDDRYSNQPQHFGDGTRLSIL.

The V call is TRBV7-3, the J call TRBJ1-1, with TRBD1 matching 7 bases. This CDR3 has 14 amino acids. Trimming took 5 bases from V and 1 from J; bases not matched to a gene: 4. CDR1 and CDR2 from the germline V gene are SGHTA and FQGTGA. The CDR3: CASSTQGWNTEAFF. For the CDR3, the DNA is TGTGCCAGCAGCACACAGGGGTGGAACACTGAAGCTTTCTTT.

The chain combines TRBV6-5 with TRBJ1-2; D gene uncertain. V shed 5 bases and J shed 0 bases, with 10 bases lying between them. The CDR3 sequence is 14 residues long. CDR1 and CDR2 (germline): MNHEY, SVGAGI. The CDR3 DNA reads TGTGCCAGCAGTAACCCAACAGCTAACTATGGCTACACCTTC. Translated: CASSNPTANYGYTF.

The chain has TRBV4-3 and TRBJ1-2; TRBD1 matches 8 bases. The CDR3 totals 17 residues. CDR1 LGHNA and CDR2 YSLEER come from the germline V gene. V trimming: 3 bases; J trimming: 4 bases; junction bases outside the gene matches: 13. As DNA, the CDR3 is TGCGCCAGCAGCCATGGAACCGGGACAGGTCCATTCTATGGCTACACCTTC. As protein: CASSHGTGTGPFYGYTF.

There are a few counts of this clone. The chain links TRBV23-1 to TRBJ1-4, with 9 bases fitting TRBD1. TRBV23-1 has ORF status, its function being uncertain. This CDR3 is 14 amino acids long. V trimming: 8 bases; J trimming: 14 bases; junction bases outside the gene matches: 15. The chain's CDR3 is CASPPSGTGTSLFF. Written as DNA, the CDR3 is TGCGCCAGCCCCCCGTCGGGGACAGGGACTAGTCTGTTTTTT.

The chain joins TRBV6-5 to TRBJ1-2, with D possibly matching TRBD1 (6 bases). V lost 6 bases to trimming and J lost 4 bases, with 12 bases between them. This CDR3 has 13 residues. CDR1 and CDR2 (germline): MNHEY, SVGAGI. The CDR3 protein is CASRPTGTYGYTF. The CDR3 DNA reads TGTGCCAGCAGACCGACAGGAACCTATGGCTACACCTTC.

This rearrangement joins TRBV7-9 to TRBJ1-1; 8 bases are a match to TRBD1. CDR3 length: 16 residues. Germline values: CDR1 SEHNR, CDR2 FQNEAQ (reference sequence). Germline trimming cut 5 bases from V and 1 base from J; bases unmatched to any gene: 9. The DNA of the CDR3 is TGTGCCAGCAGCGTCGGACAGGGTGCAGGGAACACTGAAGCTTTCTTT. Residues: CASSVGQGAGNTEAFF.

The rearrangement links TRBV5-6 to TRBJ1-6; perhaps TRBD1 as D (6 bases). V was pared by 2 bases and J by 9 bases, with 12 bases between. The CDR3 sequence is 14 residues long. Germline CDR1 is SGHDT and CDR2 is YYEEEE. The CDR3 protein is CASSFAGASSPLHF. The CDR3 DNA is TGTGCCAGCAGCTTTGCAGGGGCCAGTTCACCCCTCCACTTT.

The chain is built from TRBV12-3 or TRBV12-4 and TRBJ1-4, with a weak D call TRBD1 (5 bases). The CDR3 is 13 amino acids. Trimming left V 6 bases short and J 5 bases short, with 10 bases between. CDR3 bases: TGTGCCAGCAGCTGGGGGGACAATGAAAAACTGTTTTTT. It is translated as CASSWGDNEKLFF.

A few counts support this clone. The genes are TRBV6-6 and TRBJ1-5; maybe TRBD1 (6 bases). V lost 2 bases and J lost 7, with 12 bases in between. CDR3 size: 14 residues. CDR1 is MNHNY and CDR2 is SVGAGI in the germline V gene (reference sequence). The CDR3, as DNA: TGTGCCAGCAGTTACACGGGACATTTGCAGCCCCAGCATTTT. Amino acids: CASSYTGHLQPQHF.

The table lists this clone with a few counts. The chain combines TRBV7-2 with TRBJ2-1; D might be TRBD1 (6 bases). The CDR3 runs to 14 residues. V lost 1 base, J lost 8 bases, and 12 bases lay in between. Germline-derived CDR1 and CDR2 are SGHTA and FQGNSA. CDR3 nucleotides: TGTGCCAGCAGCTTAGATCAGGGGTGGGATGAGCAGTTCTTC. This encodes CASSLDQGWDEQFF. Filled out from reference TRBV7-2 and TRBJ2-1, the complete variable domain reads GAGVSQSPSNKVTEKGKDVELRCDPISGHTALYWYRQSLGQGLEFLIYFQGNSAPDKSGLPSDRFSAERTGGSVSTLTIQRTQQEDSAVYLCASSLDQGWDEQFFGPGTRLTVL.

This sequence joins TRBV4-3 and TRBJ1-5; D ambiguous. V lost 11 bases, J lost 2 bases, and 28 bases lay in between. The germline CDR1 and CDR2 sequences are LGHNA and YSLEER. The CDR3 has 18 amino acids. The CDR3 region has the DNA TGCGCCCCCAGGTCGACCGAGAAGAGAGTTCGTCGCAATCAGCCCCAGCATTTT. Amino acids: CAPRSTEKRVRRNQPQHF.

The chain joins TRBV11-3 to TRBJ2-7; D remains unclear. Per the germline V gene, CDR1 is SGHNT and CDR2 is YENEEA. This CDR3 spans 13 amino acids. V dropped 5 bases and J dropped 6 bases, with 14 bases sitting between them. As DNA, the CDR3 is TGTGCCAGCAGCCCCAGCTTTGGGCGCGAGCAGTACTTC. Amino acids: CASSPSFGREQYF.

This chain uses TRBV5-4 with TRBJ2-3; 9 bases line up with TRBD2. V lost 7 bases and J lost 2; bases outside the gene matches: 11. Per germline, CDR1 SGHNT and CDR2 YYREEE (reference sequence). There are 16 residues in the CDR3. CDR3 amino acids: CASSRGGGEYTDTQYF. As DNA, the CDR3 is TGTGCCAGCTCGCGGGGGGGCGGGGAGTACACAGATACGCAGTATTTT.

This chain uses TRBV6-5 with TRBJ1-2, with 8 bases identical to TRBD1. Trimming removed 9 bases from V and 4 bases from J; junction bases left unmatched: 13. The CDR3 is 15 residues long. Germline values: CDR1 MNHEY, CDR2 SVGAGI. The CDR3, as DNA: TGTGCCAGGGGGGACCGGGACAGGAGGTTCTATGGCTACACCTTC. Translating gives CARGDRDRRFYGYTF.

The chain carries TRBV15 and TRBJ1-2, with D possibly being TRBD1 (6 bases). Germline loops: CDR1 LNHNV, CDR2 YYDKDF (reference sequence). The CDR3 has 13 residues. V was clipped by 6 bases and J by 7 bases, with 15 bases between them. CDR3 DNA sequence: TGTGCCACCAGGGTCAATAGACAGGTTGGCTACACCTTC. Its translation: CATRVNRQVGYTF.